These T cell receptor beta chains were read from a single sample in a study of T cells in Graves' hyperthyroidism and ophthalmopathy. From the multiplex PCR reads, TCRdb called clonotypes with MiXCR, one entry per CDR3 protein. The data hold hundreds of thousands of distinct CDR3 sequences, with roughly a third observed a single time. The sample comprised blood. The receptor source for this set is a woman aged 40 to 50 with Graves' hyperthyroidism. The CDR3 runs from the conserved cysteine through the conserved F or W. The D gene is left open where the match is weak. Clone size, where shown, is once, few, many, or a class for clones that have expanded.

TRBV7-2	many	TRBJ1-5	-	TGTGCCAGCAGCTTCAACAACTTGGAGCCCCAGCATTTT	CASSFNNLEPQHF
TRBV27	-	TRBJ1-1	-	TGTGCCAGCAGTTTATCAACCTTAGGTAACACTGAAGCTTTCTTT	CASSLSTLGNTEAFF
TRBV19	-	TRBJ1-5	-	TGTGCCAGTAGTAGACAGGCGGATAGCAATCAGCCCCAGCATTTT	CASSRQADSNQPQHF
TRBV7-3	-	TRBJ2-1	-	TGTGCCAGCAGCGACCCGGGTCGCTCCTACAATGAGCAGTTCTTC	CASSDPGRSYNEQFF
TRBV15	-	TRBJ1-6	-	TGTGCCACCAGCAACGGACCCGGTTCACCCCTCCACTTT	CATSNGPGSPLHF
TRBV9	-	TRBJ1-5	-	-	CASSVWGTGNEQPQNF
TRBV7-4	-	TRBJ1-5	-	TGTGCCAGCAGCTCGTGGGCTGGTAATCAGCCCCAGCATTTT	CASSSWAGNQPQHF
TRBV7-9	many	TRBJ2-6	TRBD2	TGTGCCAGCAGCCGGGCGGGGGGCTCTGGGGCCAACGTCCTGACTTTC	CASSRAGGSGANVLTF
TRBV2	-	TRBJ2-1	-	TGTGCCAGCAGTGTTTCTATCGGACAGCTGAACAATGAGCAGTTCTTC	CASSVSIGQLNNEQFF
TRBV5-1	-	TRBJ2-3	-	TGCGCCAGCAGTGATGGGGCTGGAGATACGCAGTATTTT	CASSDGAGDTQYF
TRBV2	-	TRBJ1-2	TRBD1	TGTGCCAGTGGACAGGGGACCTATGGCTACACCTTC	CASGQGTYGYTF
TRBV15	-	TRBJ1-2	-	TGTGCCACCAGCAGAACCGGGACGAGGGGCTACGGTGGCTACACCTTC	CATSRTGTRGYGGYTF
TRBV12-3/TRBV12-4	-	TRBJ1-1	-	TGTGCCAGCAGTTACGTCAGGGGCAGATTGAACACTGAAGCTTTCTTT	CASSYVRGRLNTEAFF
TRBV5-1	few	TRBJ2-7	TRBD2	TGCGCCAGCACGTTGGGGGCGGGGGGGACGGTCGAGCAGTACTTC	CASTLGAGGTVEQYF
TRBV7-9	many	TRBJ1-4	-	TGTGCCAGCAGCTTACAAGGAGGGAATGAAAAACTGTTTTTT	CASSLQGGNEKLFF
TRBV25-1	once	TRBJ1-1	-	TGTGCCAGCAGTGAATCCGGGACGAAAGCTTTCTTT	CASSESGTKAFF
TRBV20-1	many	TRBJ2-7	TRBD1	TGCAGTGCCCAGGACAGGGGATACGAGCAGTACTTC	CSAQDRGYEQYF
TRBV19	-	TRBJ2-7	-	TGTGCCAGTAGTGTAACGCGGGCCGCGGCATACGAGCAGTACTTC	CASSVTRAAAYEQYF
TRBV11-1	-	TRBJ2-6	-	TGTGCCAGCAGCTTAGGTTTAGGGAACTCTGGGGCCAACGTCCTGACTTTC	CASSLGLGNSGANVLTF
TRBV12-3/TRBV12-4	-	TRBJ2-7	-	TGTGCCAGCAGCCAAAAGAAGAGTGGGCCCTACGAGCAGTACTTC	CASSQKKSGPYEQYF
TRBV19	-	TRBJ1-1	-	TGTGCCAGTAGTATATTAATACCGGGACCGAATGAAGCTTTCTTT	CASSILIPGPNEAFF
TRBV7-2	many	TRBJ1-2	TRBD1	TGTGCCAGCAGCTTAGGACAGGGAGACTATGGCTACACCTTC	CASSLGQGDYGYTF
TRBV7-9	-	TRBJ2-2	TRBD1	TGTGCCGGAGAAGGGGGCCCCGGGGAGCTGTTTTTT	CAGEGGPGELFF
TRBV7-4	-	TRBJ1-6	-	TGTGCCAGCAGTTTAGCTGCCCCCGCGGGCTCACCCCTCCACTTT	CASSLAAPAGSPLHF
TRBV7-2	many	TRBJ2-5	TRBD1	TGTGCCAGCAGCTTAGGGACAGGGTTTGGGCAAGAGACCCAGTACTTC	CASSLGTGFGQETQYF
TRBV10-3	few	TRBJ2-6	-	TGTGCCATCAGTGAGTCGACGGGCACTGAAGCTTTC	CAISESTGTEAF
TRBV5-6	few	TRBJ1-1	-	TGTGCCAGCGAGCGATGGGCACTGAAGCTTTCTGAAGCTTTCTTT	CASERWALKLSEAFF
TRBV6-1	few	TRBJ1-5	-	TGTGCCAGCACCTTACATGGCGGAGCTTACAATCAGCCCCAGCATTTT	CASTLHGGAYNQPQHF
TRBV25-1	-	TRBJ1-2	-	TGTGCCAGCAGCGGACCTCAAATCGGCTACACCTTC	CASSGPQIGYTF
TRBV29-1	-	TRBJ1-2	TRBD1	TGCAGCGACATCTGGGACAGGGGGGACTACACCTTC	CSDIWDRGDYTF
TRBV10-3	many	TRBJ1-6	-	TGTGCCATCAGTGAGTCCAAGGGGCTCCATTCACCCCTCCACTTT	CAISESKGLHSPLHF
TRBV7-2	many	TRBJ1-1	-	TGTGCCAGCAGCTTAGCGGAGGGGAGTTGGAACACTGAAGCTTTCTTT	CASSLAEGSWNTEAFF
TRBV4-2	-	TRBJ1-6	-	TGTGCCAGCAGCCAAGAGTCTTCAGGGGCAACTTCACCCCTCCACTTT	CASSQESSGATSPLHF
TRBV9	-	TRBJ2-6	-	TGTGCCAGCAGCGTAGTTGGAGGGATCGTCTCTGGGGCCAACGTCCTGACTTTC	CASSVVGGIVSGANVLTF
TRBV6-5	-	TRBJ1-1	-	TGTGCCGTGCACCGGGACACCAGTGAAGCTTTCTTT	CAVHRDTSEAFF
TRBV24-1	many	TRBJ1-2	TRBD1	TGTGCCACCAGTGATGGCCGGACAGGGGACTATGGCTACACCTTC	CATSDGRTGDYGYTF
TRBV4-3	-	TRBJ2-7	-	TGCGCCAGCAGCCATGGGTCACTCAGCTACGAGCAGTACTTC	CASSHGSLSYEQYF
TRBV6-5	-	TRBJ1-1	-	TGTGCCAGCAGTTACTCGAAAGGGGCTTACACTGAAGCTTTCTTT	CASSYSKGAYTEAFF
TRBV29-1	many	TRBJ1-4	TRBD1	TGCAGCGTGACAGGGGGTGGTGAAAAACTGTTTTTT	CSVTGGGEKLFF